These T cell receptor beta chains were read from a single sample in a study of control samples from healthy donors and cancer patients. This table comes from immunoSEQ multiplex PCR, and its TCRdb copy is limited to in-frame clones, with some not included. The data hold roughly 450,000 clones, with 90% observed a single time. Sequenced: PBMCs. The receptors shown here come from a man aged 35 to 55 with head and neck cancer. The CDR3 runs from the conserved cysteine through the conserved F or W. D genes are given only for firm matches. Only part of the rows carry a size: once, few, many, or a class if the clone is expanded.

v_call: TRBV28; d_call: -; j_call: TRBJ1-1; clone_size: -; cdr3_nt: TGTGCCAGCAGTTTCGTCCGCGTGGACACTGAAGCTTTCTTT; cdr3_aa: CASSFVRVDTEAFF
v_call: TRBV3-1/TRBV3-2; d_call: -; j_call: TRBJ1-6; clone_size: many; cdr3_nt: TGTGCCAGCAGTTTTCGAAGCCCCTCACCCCTCCACTTT; cdr3_aa: CASSFRSPSPLHF
v_call: TRBV15; d_call: -; j_call: TRBJ2-1; clone_size: few; cdr3_nt: TGTGCCACGGGGGCGGGAATCAATGAGCAGTTCTTC; cdr3_aa: CATGAGINEQFF
v_call: TRBV5-8; d_call: -; j_call: TRBJ2-3; clone_size: -; cdr3_nt: TGTGCCAGCAGCTGGGGGGCGGGAGTCGGAGATACGCAGTATTTT; cdr3_aa: CASSWGAGVGDTQYF
v_call: TRBV19; d_call: TRBD1; j_call: TRBJ1-5; clone_size: -; cdr3_nt: TGTGCCAGTAGTATATGGACAGGGGAACAGCCCCAGCATTTT; cdr3_aa: CASSIWTGEQPQHF
v_call: TRBV20-1; d_call: -; j_call: TRBJ1-4; clone_size: -; cdr3_nt: TGCAGTGCTAGTACAGGAACCTCAACTAATGAAAAACTGTTTTTT; cdr3_aa: CSASTGTSTNEKLFF
v_call: TRBV7-3; d_call: -; j_call: TRBJ2-5; clone_size: -; cdr3_nt: TGTGCCAGCAGCCCAGGACTGGGTGGGGGCCAAGAGACCCAGTACTTC; cdr3_aa: CASSPGLGGGQETQYF
v_call: TRBV19; d_call: -; j_call: TRBJ1-3; clone_size: -; cdr3_nt: TGTGCCAGTAGTATTCCCGCATCAGACTCTGGAAACACCATATATTTT; cdr3_aa: CASSIPASDSGNTIYF
v_call: TRBV6-5; d_call: -; j_call: TRBJ1-1; clone_size: -; cdr3_nt: TGTGCCAGCGGGTATGCTGAAGCTTTCTTT; cdr3_aa: CASGYAEAFF
v_call: TRBV15; d_call: -; j_call: TRBJ1-1; clone_size: -; cdr3_nt: TGTGCCACCAGCAGAGAACAAGACACTGAAGCTTTCTTT; cdr3_aa: CATSREQDTEAFF
v_call: TRBV10-2; d_call: -; j_call: TRBJ2-5; clone_size: -; cdr3_nt: TGCGCCAGCATAGGATGGCGGTCCCAAGAGACCCAGTACTTC; cdr3_aa: CASIGWRSQETQYF
v_call: TRBV4-1; d_call: -; j_call: TRBJ2-7; clone_size: -; cdr3_nt: TGCGCCAGCAGCCAAGATCCGGGTAGGGCAGCCGGTGAGGACGAGCAGTACTTC; cdr3_aa: CASSQDPGRAAGEDEQYF
v_call: TRBV29-1; d_call: -; j_call: TRBJ1-1; clone_size: -; cdr3_nt: TGCAGCGTTGCAGGGGAGACTGAAGCTTTCTTT; cdr3_aa: CSVAGETEAFF
v_call: TRBV28; d_call: -; j_call: TRBJ2-3; clone_size: -; cdr3_nt: TGTGCCAGCAGTTCACCGGGCGGGATACGAGATACGCAGTATTTT; cdr3_aa: CASSSPGGIRDTQYF
v_call: TRBV2; d_call: TRBD1; j_call: TRBJ2-7; clone_size: -; cdr3_nt: TGTGCCAGCAGTGATCAGGGGGCCTACGAGCAGTACTTC; cdr3_aa: CASSDQGAYEQYF
v_call: TRBV28; d_call: TRBD2; j_call: TRBJ2-1; clone_size: -; cdr3_nt: TGTGCCAGCAGCCGCGGGCTAGCGGGCCACAATGAGCAGTTCTTC; cdr3_aa: CASSRGLAGHNEQFF
v_call: TRBV5-1; d_call: -; j_call: TRBJ2-1; clone_size: -; cdr3_nt: TGCGCCAGCAGCACCCGACCTCCAGGACAGAGCTCCTACAATGAGCAGTTCTTC; cdr3_aa: CASSTRPPGQSSYNEQFF
v_call: TRBV5-6; d_call: TRBD1; j_call: TRBJ1-1; clone_size: -; cdr3_nt: TGTGCCAGCAGCCCAGGGACAGGTGAAGCTTTCTTT; cdr3_aa: CASSPGTGEAFF
v_call: TRBV7-2; d_call: -; j_call: TRBJ1-3; clone_size: -; cdr3_nt: TGTGCCAGCAGCTTGGCGCGGACAGCCGTTTCTGGAAACACCATATATTTT; cdr3_aa: CASSLARTAVSGNTIYF
v_call: TRBV15; d_call: -; j_call: TRBJ1-1; clone_size: -; cdr3_nt: TGTGCCACCAGCAGAGCCGTTAGGGTTTTAACTGAAGCTTTCTTT; cdr3_aa: CATSRAVRVLTEAFF
v_call: TRBV2; d_call: -; j_call: TRBJ1-6; clone_size: -; cdr3_nt: TGTGCCAGCAGTACTACAGGGTCTTCACCCCTCCACTTT; cdr3_aa: CASSTTGSSPLHF
v_call: TRBV5-4; d_call: TRBD1; j_call: TRBJ1-1; clone_size: -; cdr3_nt: TGTGCCAGCAGATTTCCGGGACAGTCCCACTCAGAAGCTTTCTTT; cdr3_aa: CASRFPGQSHSEAFF
v_call: TRBV11-2; d_call: TRBD2; j_call: TRBJ2-3; clone_size: -; cdr3_nt: TGTGCCAGCAGCCCCCGGGGACTAGCGGGAGAGGTCGCAGATACGCAGTATTTT; cdr3_aa: CASSPRGLAGEVADTQYF
v_call: TRBV4-3; d_call: -; j_call: TRBJ2-3; clone_size: -; cdr3_nt: TGCGCCAGCAGCCAAGAACAGGACTCTAGCACAGATACGCAGTATTTT; cdr3_aa: CASSQEQDSSTDTQYF
v_call: TRBV15; d_call: TRBD1; j_call: TRBJ1-2; clone_size: once; cdr3_nt: TGTGCCACCAGCAGAGATATGAGGGGGCAGAATGGCTACACCTTC; cdr3_aa: CATSRDMRGQNGYTF
v_call: TRBV6-1; d_call: -; j_call: TRBJ2-3; clone_size: -; cdr3_nt: TGTGCCAGCAGTGAGATGGCAATCACAGATACGCAGTATTTT; cdr3_aa: CASSEMAITDTQYF
v_call: TRBV29-1; d_call: TRBD2; j_call: TRBJ2-1; clone_size: -; cdr3_nt: TGCAGCGCGATTTCCGGGACTAGCAATGAGCAGTTCTTC; cdr3_aa: CSAISGTSNEQFF
v_call: TRBV5-4; d_call: TRBD1; j_call: TRBJ2-5; clone_size: -; cdr3_nt: TGTGCCAGCAGATACGGGACAGGCCAGGTGGGAGAGACCCAGTACTTC; cdr3_aa: CASRYGTGQVGETQYF
v_call: TRBV30; d_call: -; j_call: TRBJ1-2; clone_size: -; cdr3_nt: TGTGCCTGGGTTTGGGGAAGGGGTGGCTACACCTTC; cdr3_aa: CAWVWGRGGYTF
v_call: TRBV2; d_call: -; j_call: TRBJ1-4; clone_size: -; cdr3_nt: TGTGCCAGCAGTGAAGGTGTGGCTAATGAAAAACTGTTTTTT; cdr3_aa: CASSEGVANEKLFF
v_call: TRBV15; d_call: -; j_call: TRBJ1-1; clone_size: once; cdr3_nt: TGTGCCACCAGCAGAGAAGTAGGGCGGACTGAAGCTTTCTTT; cdr3_aa: CATSREVGRTEAFF
v_call: TRBV28; d_call: -; j_call: TRBJ2-7; clone_size: -; cdr3_nt: TGTGCCAGCAGTTTTTCGGGAAGAACCTACGAGCAGTACTTC; cdr3_aa: CASSFSGRTYEQYF
v_call: TRBV27; d_call: TRBD1; j_call: TRBJ1-1; clone_size: -; cdr3_nt: TGTGCCAGCAGTACCCGGACAGGGAGATGGGACACTGAAGCTTTCTTT; cdr3_aa: CASSTRTGRWDTEAFF
v_call: TRBV7-3; d_call: -; j_call: TRBJ2-7; clone_size: -; cdr3_nt: TGTGCCAGCAGCTTAGGCCTACACGACGAGCAGTACTTC; cdr3_aa: CASSLGLHDEQYF
v_call: TRBV6-5; d_call: -; j_call: TRBJ1-5; clone_size: -; cdr3_nt: TGTGCGCAGCAGGGCAATCAGCCCCAGCATTTT; cdr3_aa: CAQQGNQPQHF
v_call: TRBV13; d_call: -; j_call: TRBJ2-7; clone_size: -; cdr3_nt: TGTGCCAGCAGCCCCCGGAACGTCGCCTACGAGCAGTACTTC; cdr3_aa: CASSPRNVAYEQYF
v_call: TRBV30; d_call: -; j_call: TRBJ1-1; clone_size: -; cdr3_nt: TGTGCCTGGAGTGGGGCACCCAGCGGGGCTGAAGCTTTCTTT; cdr3_aa: CAWSGAPSGAEAFF